This TCR beta chain appears in the sequencing data of a study of blood T cell repertoires in COVID-19. Across the study: There were acute and convalescent COVID-19 samples, and they came from the United States, Italy and Spain. T cells, B-cell-depleted T cells, or PBMCs provided the cDNA or gDNA that served as material.

The count of this clone is one. The V end was cut by 6 bases, the J end by 9 bases, with 12 bases between. The germline gives CDR1 LGHNT, CDR2 FRNRAP. This CDR3 is 12 amino acids long. Original processing methods: For nucleated cells, counts were estimated from reference gene primer amplification. Using immunoSEQ multiplex PCR, the repertoire was profiled, and TCRdb retains in-frame clones only, with some absent. V and J calls and clone size are as listed in that table; D and trimming were resolved from the DNA. The data hold about 180,000 clones, with around 88% observed a single time. The chain recombines TRBV12-5 with TRBJ1-3; maybe TRBD1 (5 bases). The source material was peripheral blood. This receptor was obtained from a woman aged 25 to 45 with acute or convalescent COVID-19. For the CDR3, the DNA is TGTGCTAGTGGCACGCAGGGTTTCACCATATATTTT. Translating gives CASGTQGFTIYF. Looking up the rest from reference TRBV12-5 and TRBJ1-3 gives the full variable domain: DARVTQTPRHKVTEMGQEVTMRCQPILGHNTVFWYRQTMMQGLELLAYFRNRAPLDDSGMPKDRFSAEMPDATLATLKIQPSEPRDSAVYFCASGTQGFTIYFGEGSWLTVV.